The sequence of this T cell receptor (beta chain) was determined in a study of blood T cell repertoires in COVID-19. In the study overall: Acute and convalescent COVID-19 samples came from the United States, Italy and Spain. T cells, B-cell-depleted T cells, or PBMCs provided the cDNA or gDNA that served as material.

Sequencing used immunoSEQ multiplex PCR; TCRdb keeps in-frame clones, though not all of them. The table includes about 100,000 clones, about 90% detected once. V lost 8 bases and J lost 5; bases outside the gene matches: 5. The length of the CDR3 is 13 residues. Germline values: CDR1 SNHLY, CDR2 FYNNEI. The genes are TRBV2 and TRBJ2-5, with 10 nucleotides matching TRBD2. The TCR sequence derives from a man between 25 and 39 years old in a cohort sampled during active COVID-19. Source material: peripheral blood. The CDR3 loop reads CASGGTSAETQYF. In DNA form, the CDR3 reads TGTGCCAGCGGTGGGACTAGCGCCGAGACCCAGTACTTC.